The present TCR beta chain was sequenced within a study of cytomegalovirus exposure and HLA in healthy donors (dated by TCRdb to 2017 to 2019). For context, the study as a whole: An earlier analysis of under 600 of the donors reported about 290 Gb of sequence data and roughly 100 million unique TCR beta sequences from about 200 million T cells. A later analysis re-analyzed previously published TCR beta repertoires from approximately 670 donors and added high-resolution HLA genotyping to study TCR occurrence patterns. Besides the first cohort of around 670 subjects, a separate validation cohort made up of about 120 different subjects was used. The study profiled the T cell repertoires of 550 to 700 subjects by immunosequencing and related them to cytomegalovirus serostatus. Roughly 300 gigabases of sequencing data and approximately 85 million unique TCR sequences were included in an early release covering several hundred HLA-typed donors. The study aimed to test whether cataloging public T cell receptors could reveal signatures of past pathogen exposure. Every repertoire in the discovery cohort had been generated on one and the same sequencing platform. A later genetic analysis used genome-wide SNP genotypes for about 60% of the roughly 700 donors, treating that subset as a discovery cohort. An earlier analysis of around 540 of the donors applied high-throughput TCR beta sequencing to assess whether each TCR beta V gene segment acted as functional or pseudogenic. The genetic ancestry cluster associated with self-reported Caucasian donors included 81% of the approximately 400 genotyped donors. HLA typing covered class I and class II loci at four-digit resolution. High-throughput TCR immunosequencing, statistical association of individual TCRs with disease status, and machine learning were combined to predict cytomegalovirus infection status. The number of donors typed differed by locus, with roughly 629-640 for A, B, C, DRB1 and DQB1, roughly 520 for DQA1, approximately 580 for DPA1, and about 450 for DPB1. Rather than using new phenotypic data, the later analysis identified candidate immune exposures from TCR beta sequences and from how often those sequences occurred across donors. Donor age, sex, ethnicity and CMV serostatus were compiled alongside the repertoire data. On average, over 200,000 unique TCR beta nucleotide sequences were sequenced per donor among about 400 genotyped donors of the cohort, with roughly 18% of those sequences being non-productive. Several DR-DQ haplotypes were treated as single units for association and clustering because of strong linkage in the cohort.

On this clone: The clone's antigen remains unknown. Base qualities are not provided; no much larger clone lies one nucleotide away.

From the cysteine through the phenylalanine, the CDR3 covers 15 amino acids. The entry retains the CDR3 DNA only, 45 bases that are in frame from base 1. CDR1 and CDR2 were assigned from the germline V gene as SGHVS and FQNEAQ. Unmatched junction bases come to 4, with V trimmed by 1 base and J by 4 bases. Results and caveats for the whole study, not just this receptor: In this cohort, only TCR beta chains were sequenced, and detectable features were limited by the absence of alpha or paired-chain data. Presence/absence analyses assumed roughly uniform sequencing depth across donors, an assumption that may not hold. V-gene and J-gene trimming of TCR beta chains was associated with a missense DCLRE1C variant in a later genetic analysis, and the association was replicated in an independent cohort. In a later analysis, most CMV-associated TCR beta chains were found to appear HLA-restricted, with HLA associations seemingly driven largely by CMV exposure. A few of the identified cytomegalovirus-associated TCR beta chains were confirmed in vitro to be specific for cytomegalovirus antigens. In an earlier analysis of roughly 560 of the donors, most TCR beta V segments were observed in productive rearrangements about 87% or about 30% of the time, broadly matching IMGT annotations. Because some donors lacked HLA typing at each locus, the association tests relied only on the typed subset. The study listed 164 TCR beta chains as associated with cytomegalovirus. Some IMGT-functional V segments, including TRBV6-2 and TRBV6-3, could not be told apart with the 87-base-pair reads, so those segments were excluded. The only immune exposure information available for the cohort was CMV serostatus. A later analysis reported that several top co-occurrence clusters appeared linked to parvovirus B19, influenza, CMV and Epstein-Barr virus. Cytomegalovirus status was reported to be diagnosed by the classifier with high specificity and sensitivity in both the original and validation cohorts. The authors suggested that the approach could potentially be extended to other disease states and immunological phenotypes. Correlated functional status among segregating V segments might reflect linkage disequilibrium, but an unknown experimental factor could not be ruled out. A later analysis found that TCR association rates varied across HLA loci, with DRB1 alleles showing the most associated TCRs and HLA-C alleles the fewest. A further reported finding was that TCR beta sequences accurately predicted the HLA-A and HLA-B alleles for most subjects in the first cohort. A cluster of highly shared sequence variants was judged likely to be a technical artifact of the sequencing pipeline. Because counts were too low, seventeen rarely observed V segments, including chromosome 9 orphons, were left out of the earlier analysis of several hundred of the donors. Most TCR sequences were observed very rarely across donors, whereas some public TCRs were present in many individuals. When HLA alleles, especially DR and DQ, strongly co-occurred, TCR associations were difficult to assign to individual alleles. Compared with equally common non-associated chains, HLA-associated TCR beta chains in a later analysis were more clonally expanded and had lower generation probabilities. In a later genetic analysis, fewer N-insertions in productive TCRs were reported among donors in an Asian-associated ancestry cluster than the roughly 700-donor mean. A later analysis associated about 16,000 TCR beta sequences with specific HLA alleles at a false discovery rate of 0.05.

The cohort consisted of 670 or so healthy bone marrow donors. Cohort members were all nominally healthy when sampled, although unrecorded immune exposures were likely present. The donor was CMV seropositive and belonged to the group of more than 250 seropositive cohort members. A peripheral blood sample was provided by each donor, and peripheral blood mononuclear cells were used for TCR beta sequencing. The Qiagen DNeasy Blood Extraction Kit was used to extract genomic DNA from the blood cell samples. The protocol used for the library was the immunoSEQ multiplex PCR assay. For the multiplex PCR, a mixture combining 60 forward primers for TCR Vbeta segments and 13 reverse primers for TCR Jbeta segments was used. Amplification of the CDR3 region of rearranged TCR beta genes was performed with a multiplex PCR assay on genomic DNA. Amplified TCR beta libraries were sequenced as 87-base-pair reads on the Illumina HiSeq System. The study's processing was this. A later analysis counted about 76 million unique TCR beta chains across the roughly 700 repertoires, and some 12 million of these chains were shared by at least two donors. A nearest-neighbor algorithm error-corrected the raw reads and collapsed the reads into unique sequences, merging closely related sequences to remove PCR and sequencing errors. To assign V, D and J gene segments, CDR3 sequences were aligned to IMGT reference sequences. For a sequence to be retained, a match of at least six nucleotides to both a V gene segment and a J gene segment was required. A rearrangement counted as productive if the CDR3 had no stop codons and remained in frame with V and J, and every other rearrangement counted as non-productive. CDR3 was defined by IMGT convention, running from the second conserved V-encoded cysteine to the conserved J-encoded phenylalanine. The earlier analysis of 550 to 650 of the donors excluded any sequence lacking an unambiguous match to a single V gene segment. An earlier analysis of fewer than 650 of the donors classified V segments as functional when productive rearrangements were above 56.7% and as segregating when the standard deviation between donors was above 5%. A statistical classification framework was developed to diagnose cytomegalovirus status using the catalog of TCR beta chain sequences. A later analysis assigned V and J genes by comparing TCR nucleotide sequences with IMGT/GENE-DB human TR gene sequences. The TCRdist pipeline was used in a later analysis to assign CDR3 sequences and most-parsimonious VDJ recombination scenarios. In a later analysis, every TCR beta chain was defined by the combination of its CDR3 amino acid sequence and its V-gene family, and reads without a unique V-gene family were dropped. In a later analysis, fewer than 650 highly shared, low-generation-probability nucleotide sequences were removed to address suspected cross-contamination and a sequencing artifact. A later analysis calculated a clonal expansion index for each public chain from normalized within-repertoire ranks of inferred template counts. A later analysis computed generation probabilities with a VDJ recombination model fitted to out-of-frame rearrangements, and checked the results against IGoR. In a later analysis, TCR-TCR, TCR-HLA and TCR-CMV co-occurrence was scored with hypergeometric tests, and a repertoire-size bias correction was applied to TCR pairs. To estimate false discovery rates, a later analysis permuted the HLA or CMV assignments 20 times. In a later analysis, co-occurring TCRs were grouped using DBSCAN, with TCRdist sequence similarity added in when clustering inside HLA-allele-positive subsets. For co-occurrence clustering, repertoires with fewer than 30,000 or more than 120,000 public chains were excluded, along with five repertoires with anomalous nucleotide sharing. In TCRdb, the immuneACCESS table is reduced to in-frame sequences with V and J assigned. These tables do not hold every clone; where another copy was compared, an unresolved V gene accounts for under half, and the others remain unexplained. V and J calls and clone size come straight from that table; D and trimming were deduced from the DNA. The table for this sample lists approximately 200,000 clones; roughly 81% of them were counted only once. The leading ten clones occupy 2.5% to 3.5% of the sample.

The clonotype was recovered from a woman younger than 45 in good health and CMV-seropositive. The material sequenced was PBMCs. The chain is assembled from TRBV7-8 and TRBJ2-3; 8 of the junction bases match TRBD1. The CDR3 reads as follows: CASSLVAGGADTQYF. The nucleotides are TGTGCCAGCAGCTTAGTCGCAGGGGGCGCAGATACGCAGTATTTT.